This T cell receptor beta chain comes out of a study of blood T cells in healthy people across ages. A word on this clonotype: Its antigen remains unidentified.

The CDR3 is 17 residues long. The V end was cut by 3 bases, the J end by 0 bases, with 14 bases between. CDR1 is LGHNA, CDR2 YNFKEQ, per germline. Each donor was a healthy Caucasian individual from Russia, aged roughly 6 to 95. Samples each had at least 5 micrograms of total RNA extracted. For the second PCR, which ran for about 6 to 11 cycles, a sample-barcoded 5' primer and a J-beta primer mix were used. TCRdb reprocessed the 5' RACE reads with MiXCR, giving one entry per CDR3 protein. Of hundreds of thousands of distinct CDR3 sequences listed, around 52% are singletons. Study-level points and caveats: When set beside aged donors, long-lived donors presented more naive CD4+ cells and higher diversity. The diversity estimates, figures obtained from one million T cells, were considered underestimates.

The material sequenced was blood. The chain is built from TRBV4-2 and TRBJ2-2, with D perhaps matching TRBD1 or TRBD2 (5 bases each). The sequence was collected from a woman older than 75 in good health. The CDR3: CASSQEGTDPNTGELFF. In DNA form, the CDR3 reads TGTGCCAGCAGCCAGGAAGGGACCGATCCGAACACCGGGGAGCTGTTTTTT.